The 17 T cell receptor beta chains below come from one sample, sequenced in a study of shared clonotypes between healthy human individuals (dated by TCRdb to about 2020). The library relied on the immunoSEQ multiplex PCR assay. Entries here come from immuneACCESS through TCRdb and include only in-frame sequences with V and J called. Some clones fail to appear in such tables; in the studies checked, an unresolved V gene covers under half of the shortfall, and the cause of the remainder is unknown. A total of millions of clones appear in this sample, over 85% of them only once. The leading ten clones occupy around 1.1% of the sample. CD8 naive samples were obtained by positive selection for CCR7 among CD45RO-negative cells, yielding a CD45RA+CCR7+ population from which TemRA cells were excluded. The sequencing sample was made of naive CD8+ T cells sorted from blood. The cell subset or site label on this specimen signifies: CD45RA+CCR7+. The receptors here all came from a young man in good health.

This clone has a single count. Different DNA sequences within this sample yield the same CDR3. This chain links TRBV27 with TRBJ2-1; TRBD2 might be the D (6 bases). Germline loops: CDR1 MNHEY, CDR2 SMNVEV (reference sequence). The CDR3 is 13 amino acids. The V end lost 5 bases, the J end lost 4 bases, and 9 bases lay between the germline ends. CDR3 nucleotides: TGTGCCAGCAGTCTGGGACTTTACAATGAGCAGTTCTTC. Its translation: CASSLGLYNEQFF.

This sequence joins TRBV28 and TRBJ1-6, with TRBD1 matching over 7 bases. After removal of 6 bases from V and 0 bases from J, the junction contained 11 bases not matched to a gene. The length of the CDR3 is 18 residues. Germline V CDR1 and CDR2: MDHEN, SYDVKM. This CDR3 is CASSQRDRVSSYNSPLHF. Written as DNA, the CDR3 is TGTGCCAGCAGCCAACGAGACAGGGTGAGCTCCTATAATTCACCCCTCCACTTT.

The J gene is TRBJ2-1, the V gene TRBV29-1, with 7 nucleotides matching TRBD1. After removal of 3 bases from V and 2 bases from J, the junction contained 1 base not matched to a gene. This CDR3 spans 13 amino acids. Germline assignment: CDR1 SQVTM and CDR2 ANQGSEA. CDR3 loop: CSVDTGAYNEQFF. The CDR3 DNA follows: TGCAGCGTTGATACAGGGGCCTACAATGAGCAGTTCTTC.

The V call is TRBV13, the J call TRBJ1-1; TRBD1 agrees at 7 bases. The germline V gene encodes CDR1 PRHDT and CDR2 FYEKMQ (reference sequence). V trimming: 5 bases; J trimming: 11 bases; junction bases outside the gene matches: 8. This CDR3 has 12 residues. The CDR3 DNA reads TGTGCCAGCAGCCAGGGACAGATCGGGGCTTTCTTT. Its protein is CASSQGQIGAFF. The full variable domain, with the rest looked up from reference TRBV13 and TRBJ1-1, is AAGVIQSPRHLIKEKRETATLKCYPIPRHDTVYWYQQGPGQDPQFLISFYEKMQSDKGSIPDRFSAQQFSDYHSELNMSSLELGDSALYFCASSQGQIGAFFGQGTRLTVV.

As for this clone: The sample carries other DNA sequences with the same CDR3. This CDR3 is CASSLFQETQYF. The CDR3 DNA is TGTGCCAGCAGCTTATTCCAAGAGACCCAGTACTTC. The chain is built from TRBV11-2 and TRBJ2-5; D is uncertain. Trimming removed 2 bases at V and 1 base at J, with 2 bases between. Germline V gene sequence: CDR1 SGHAT, CDR2 FQNNGV. The CDR3 loop spans 12 amino acids.

This clone was seen more than once but under ten times. The V call is TRBV28, the J call TRBJ2-3, with 10 bases that match TRBD2. Unmatched junction bases numbered 6, after V lost 7 bases and J lost 2 bases. The length of the CDR3 is 15 residues. Germline CDR1 is MDHEN and CDR2 is SYDVKM. The CDR3 DNA reads TGTGCCAGCAAAGTAGCGGGGGGCTTCACAGATACGCAGTATTTT. Its protein product is CASKVAGGFTDTQYF.

The V and J genes are TRBV20-1 and TRBJ2-1; D uncertain. The CDR3 sequence is 10 residues long. CDR1 is DFQATT, CDR2 SNEGSKA, per germline (reference sequence). Between the trimmed V and J ends, which lost 5 bases and 3 bases, there was a span of 2 bases. The CDR3 bases are TGCAGTGCTGGCTACAATGAGCAGTTCTTC. Amino acid sequence: CSAGYNEQFF.

V usage is TRBV27 and J usage is TRBJ2-5; 7 bases match TRBD1. V lost 6 bases and J lost 5; bases outside the gene matches: 6. Germline V CDR1 and CDR2: MNHEY, SMNVEV (reference sequence). This CDR3 region has 13 residues. This CDR3 is CASRQTGSETQYF. In DNA form, the CDR3 reads TGTGCCAGCAGGCAGACAGGGTCGGAGACCCAGTACTTC.

The J gene is TRBJ2-4, the V gene TRBV7-8, with 10 bases aligning to TRBD1. CDR3 size: 14 residues. Trimming at V came to 5 bases and at J to 15 bases, leaving 13 bases not matched to a gene. In germline, CDR1 is SGHVS, CDR2 FQNEAQ. CDR3 in amino acids: CASSPGTGAPVGYF. DNA for the CDR3: TGTGCCAGCAGCCCGGGGACAGGGGCCCCTGTGGGGTACTTC.

Regarding this clone: A junction end diverges from the germline sequence, so it may reflect a read error. The V and J genes are TRBV6-5 and TRBJ2-3; D is perhaps TRBD1 or TRBD2 (5 bases each). The CDR3 totals 16 residues. Germline CDR1 MNHEY, CDR2 SVGAGI. CDR3 sequence reads: CASSYSIGASTDTQYF. The CDR3 region has the DNA TGTGCCAGCAGTTACTCGATTGGGGCTAGCACCGATACGCAGTATTTT.

This clone was recorded once. This chain links TRBV5-4 with TRBJ2-7; 7 bases align to TRBD2. The junction had 6 bases not matched to a gene; V was cut back by 1 base and J by 5 bases. The CDR3 contains 14 residues. Germline V CDR1 and CDR2: SGHNT, YYREEE (reference sequence). The CDR3 bases are TGTGCCAGCAGCTTGAGCGGGGCTAGAGACGAGCAGTACTTC. Translated, it gives CASSLSGARDEQYF.

The V call is TRBV30, the J call TRBJ1-6; 7 bases are a match to TRBD1. Germline-derived CDR1 and CDR2 are GTSNPN and SVGIG (reference sequence). V trimming: 4 bases; J trimming: 9 bases; junction bases outside the gene matches: 6. The CDR3 totals 13 residues. CDR3 nucleotide sequence: TGTGCCTGGACCCCAGGGGGAAGTTCACCCCTCCACTTT. It codes for CAWTPGGSSPLHF. The full variable domain, completed using reference TRBV30 and TRBJ1-6, is SQTIHQWPATLVQPVGSPLSLECTVEGTSNPNLYWYRQAAGRGLQLLFYSVGIGQISSEVPQNLSASRPQDRQFILSSKKLLLSDSGFYLCAWTPGGSSPLHFGNGTRLTVT.

This chain links TRBV28 with TRBJ1-6, with 8 bases fitting TRBD1. The V and J ends lost 8 bases and 10 bases, in that order; junction bases with no gene match: 7. Germline V gene data show CDR1 as MDHEN and CDR2 as SYDVKM. CDR3 length: 13 residues. The CDR3, as DNA: TGTGCCAGCGGGGGACAGGACGGGTCACCCCTCCACTTT. This translates into CASGGQDGSPLHF. Using reference TRBV28 and TRBJ1-6 for the parts outside the CDR3, the full variable domain is DVKVTQSSRYLVKRTGEKVFLECVQDMDHENMFWYRQDPGLGLRLIYFSYDVKMKEKGDIPEGYSVSREKKERFSLILESASTNQTSMYLCASGGQDGSPLHFGNGTRLTVT.

J is TRBJ2-7 and V is TRBV25-1; TRBD1 aligns across 9 bases. Losses at the gene ends were 4 bases for V and 6 bases for J; bases not matched to a gene: 7. The germline CDR1 and CDR2 sequences are MGHDK and SYGVNS. The CDR3 totals 14 residues. As DNA, the CDR3 is TGTGCCAGCAGTGTGGGACAGGGAGGTGTCGAGCAGTACTTC. Protein product: CASSVGQGGVEQYF.

J is TRBJ1-2 and V is TRBV14; D is perhaps TRBD1 (6 bases). V shed 1 base and J shed 8 bases, with 14 bases lying between them. Germline V gives CDR1 SGHDN, CDR2 FVKESK. CDR3 length: 14 residues. The DNA of the CDR3 is TGTGCCAGCAGCCAAGTGACAGGAAAGTACGGCTACACCTTC. Amino acid sequence: CASSQVTGKYGYTF.

The chain employs TRBV14 and TRBJ2-1; 7 bases line up with TRBD2. CDR1 SGHDN and CDR2 FVKESK come from the germline V gene. This CDR3 region has 16 residues. Losses at the gene ends were 3 bases for V and 9 bases for J; bases not matched to a gene: 14. CDR3 sequence: CASSHDPGRAWGEQFF. DNA of the CDR3: TGTGCCAGCAGCCACGACCCTGGGAGGGCCTGGGGTGAGCAGTTCTTC.

Comment on this clone: The sample contains more than one DNA sequence encoding this CDR3. This chain connects TRBV13 to TRBJ2-1, with 7 bases identical to TRBD2. The trim removed 3 bases at V and 0 bases at J, leaving 2 bases unmatched. This CDR3 is built from 15 residues. Germline V gives CDR1 PRHDT, CDR2 FYEKMQ (reference sequence). CDR3 loop: CASSLRGSSYNEQFF. The CDR3 coding sequence is TGTGCCAGCAGCTTGCGCGGGAGCTCCTACAATGAGCAGTTCTTC.